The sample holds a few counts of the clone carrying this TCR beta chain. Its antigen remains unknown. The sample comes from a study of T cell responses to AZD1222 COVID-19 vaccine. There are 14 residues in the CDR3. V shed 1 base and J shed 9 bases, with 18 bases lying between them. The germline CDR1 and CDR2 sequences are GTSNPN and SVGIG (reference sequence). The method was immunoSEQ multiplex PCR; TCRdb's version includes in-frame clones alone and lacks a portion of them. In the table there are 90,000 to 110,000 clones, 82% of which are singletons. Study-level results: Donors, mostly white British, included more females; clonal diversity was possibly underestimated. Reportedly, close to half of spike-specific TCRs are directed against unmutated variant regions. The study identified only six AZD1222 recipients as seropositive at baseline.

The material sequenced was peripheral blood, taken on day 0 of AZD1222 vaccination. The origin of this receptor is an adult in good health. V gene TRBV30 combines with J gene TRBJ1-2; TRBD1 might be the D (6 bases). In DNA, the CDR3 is TGTGCCTGGAGTGGCCTGAACAGGGTCGGGAGCTACACCTTC. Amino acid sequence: CAWSGLNRVGSYTF.